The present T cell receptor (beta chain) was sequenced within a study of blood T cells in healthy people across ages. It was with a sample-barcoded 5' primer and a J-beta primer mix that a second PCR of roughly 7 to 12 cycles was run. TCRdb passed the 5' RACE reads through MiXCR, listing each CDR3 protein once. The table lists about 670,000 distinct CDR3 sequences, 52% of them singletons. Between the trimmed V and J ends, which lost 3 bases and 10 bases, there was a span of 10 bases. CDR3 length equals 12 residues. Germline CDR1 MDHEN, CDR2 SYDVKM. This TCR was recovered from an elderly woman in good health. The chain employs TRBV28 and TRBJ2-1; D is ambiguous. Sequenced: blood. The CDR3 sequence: CASSLIAAEQFF. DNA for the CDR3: TGTGCCAGCAGTTTGATCGCAGCAGAGCAGTTCTTC.